These 30 T cell receptor beta chains came from one sample sequenced in a study of CD8 T cells in ankylosing spondylitis. Study-wide results and caveats: Blood from ankylosing spondylitis patients appeared to carry a characteristic eight-variant TCR beta motif.

Using its own MiXCR run on the 5' RACE reads, TCRdb lists one record per CDR3 protein. The sample lists around 540,000 distinct CDR3 sequences; about an eighth were seen once. These receptors have no known antigen. The material sequenced was blood, either unsorted or a sorted T cell fraction (not recorded which). Every receptor here comes from a male donor with ankylosing spondylitis.

This clonotype appeared a few times. This chain uses TRBV5-6 with TRBJ2-3; TRBD2 matches at 10 bases. The germline V gene has CDR1 SGHDT and CDR2 YYEEEE. The V gene end was trimmed by 4 bases and the J gene end by 0 bases; junction bases not matched to a gene: 5. The CDR3 extends over 16 amino acids. For the CDR3, the DNA is TGTGCCAGCAGCCTTCAAGCGGGAGGGAGCACAGATACGCAGTATTTT. Encoded protein: CASSLQAGGSTDTQYF.

This clonotype was observed a few times. CDR3 DNA sequence: TGCAGTGCTACCCAGTCTAACACTGAAGCTTTCTTT. Translation gives CSATQSNTEAFF. V gene TRBV20-1 combines with J gene TRBJ1-1; unclear D gene. This CDR3 spans 12 amino acids. Trimming pared 4 bases from V and 2 bases from J, leaving 8 bases between. Germline V gene sequence: CDR1 DFQATT, CDR2 SNEGSKA (reference sequence).

The chain joins TRBV6-1 to TRBJ2-7, with a tentative D call TRBD1 (5 bases). The CDR3 covers 12 residues. The germline CDR1 and CDR2 sequences are MNHNS and SASEGT. Trimming shortened V by 4 bases and J by 6 bases, and 10 bases separated the two germline ends. CDR3 sequence: CASSVRVGEQYV. The CDR3 region has the DNA TGTGCCAGCAGTGTCAGGGTAGGCGAGCAGTACGTC.

V usage is TRBV7-2 and J usage is TRBJ2-7; D tentatively fits TRBD1 or TRBD2 (5 bases each). Trimming left V 1 base short and J 5 bases short, with 9 bases between. The CDR3 runs 13 residues. Looked up from germline, CDR1 is SGHTA and CDR2 is FQGNSA. The DNA for the CDR3 is TGTGCCAGCAGCTTAGAGGGGAGCGACGAGCAGTACTTC. This codes for CASSLEGSDEQYF.

In this sample, this clonotype turned up a few times. The chain combines TRBV20-1 with TRBJ1-5; D might be TRBD1 (6 bases). V was pared by 2 bases and J by 2 bases, with 7 bases between. Germline V gene sequence: CDR1 DFQATT, CDR2 SNEGSKA (reference sequence). This CDR3 contains 13 residues. The CDR3 coding sequence is TGCAGTGCTAGAAGACAGGGCAATCAGCCCCAGCATTTT. This gives the protein CSARRQGNQPQHF.

J is TRBJ1-4 and V is TRBV6-7; D not certain. TRBV6-7 is an ORF; its function is uncertain. Between the trimmed V and J ends, which lost 7 bases and 7 bases, there was a span of 7 bases. This CDR3 is 11 amino acids long. The CDR3 region has the DNA TGTGCCAGCAACCCGACTGAAAAACTGTTTTTT. It is translated as CASNPTEKLFF.

CDR3 sequence reads: CASSLPQTYEQYF. CDR3 bases: TGTGCCAGCAGTTTACCCCAAACCTACGAGCAGTACTTC. The chain carries TRBV28 and TRBJ2-7; no reliable D call. The V end lost 2 bases, the J end lost 2 bases, and 7 bases lay between the germline ends. This CDR3 contains 13 residues. CDR1 is MDHEN, CDR2 SYDVKM, per germline.

This clonotype has a handful of counts. The CDR3 DNA follows: TGCAGTGCAACGGACAGGTTCCCCTACGAGCAGTACTTC. This translates into CSATDRFPYEQYF. The chain combines TRBV20-1 with TRBJ2-7; TRBD1 matches 7 bases. V shed 6 bases, J shed 2 bases, and the junction held 7 bases outside the gene matches. CDR1 is DFQATT, CDR2 SNEGSKA, per germline (reference sequence). The CDR3 has 13 amino acids.

This clonotype was observed a handful of times. This chain links TRBV7-9 with TRBJ1-2; possibly TRBD1 for D (5 bases). Looked up from germline, CDR1 is SEHNR and CDR2 is FQNEAQ (reference sequence). The CDR3 loop spans 14 amino acids. Trimming pared 5 bases from V and 3 bases from J, leaving 13 bases between. Written as DNA, the CDR3 is TGTGCCAGCAGCACCCCGGGGCGCGACTATGGCTACACCTTC. Protein sequence: CASSTPGRDYGYTF. Full variable domain (missing parts from reference TRBV7-9 and TRBJ1-2): DTGVSQNPRHKITKRGQNVTFRCDPISEHNRLYWYRQTLGQGPEFLTYFQNEAQLEKSRLLSDRFSAERPKGSFSTLEIQRTEQGDSAMYLCASSTPGRDYGYTFGSGTRLTVV.

This clonotype was picked up a small number of times. The rearrangement links TRBV7-7 to TRBJ2-1; D is uncertain. The CDR3 covers 14 residues. Germline V gives CDR1 SSHAT, CDR2 FNYEAQ (reference sequence). The V gene lost 2 bases and the J gene lost 6 bases, with 11 bases spanning the gap. CDR3 nucleotide sequence: TGTGCCAGCAGCTTAAGCCCGAGTGTCAATGAGCAGTTCTTC. This encodes CASSLSPSVNEQFF.

There are many counts of this clonotype. The chain carries TRBV20-1 and TRBJ2-2; 11 bases agree with TRBD2. The trim removed 3 bases at V and 8 bases at J, leaving 8 bases unmatched. The CDR3 runs to 15 residues. Germline V gene sequence: CDR1 DFQATT, CDR2 SNEGSKA (reference sequence). The CDR3 sequence: CSASDSGRAPGELFF. The CDR3 DNA sequence: TGCAGTGCTAGTGATAGCGGGAGGGCCCCTGGGGAGCTGTTTTTT.

This clonotype was counted a few times. The chain recombines TRBV29-1 with TRBJ1-1; D gene ambiguous. V lost 7 bases, J lost 0 bases, and 15 bases lay in between. Germline CDR1 reads SQVTM; CDR2 reads ANQGSEA. The CDR3 extends over 14 amino acids. The chain's CDR3 is CSALRTAMNTEAFF. DNA for the CDR3: TGCAGCGCCCTCCGGACCGCCATGAACACTGAAGCTTTCTTT.

V is TRBV11-3 and J is TRBJ2-1, with 15 bases identical to TRBD2. The CDR3 has 17 amino acids. V shed 5 bases and J 10 bases; nucleotides not matched to a gene: 12. Germline lookup yields CDR1 SGHNT and CDR2 YENEEA. The CDR3 DNA sequence: TGTGCCAGCAGCGCGGGACTAGCGGGAGGACCCCCCGGGGAGCAGTTCTTC. This encodes CASSAGLAGGPPGEQFF. The full variable domain, completed using reference TRBV11-3 and TRBJ2-1, is EAGVVQSPRYKIIEKKQPVAFWCNPISGHNTLYWYLQNLGQGPELLIRYENEEAVDDSQLPKDRFSAERLKGVDSTLKIQPAELGDSAVYLCASSAGLAGGPPGEQFFGPGTRLTVL.

This clonotype has just a few counts. This chain uses TRBV5-1 with TRBJ2-1; possible D gene TRBD2, 6 bases. The CDR3 loop spans 15 amino acids. Germline-derived CDR1 and CDR2 are SGHRS and YFSETQ. The V end was cut by 0 bases, the J end by 2 bases, with 9 bases between. The CDR3: CASSLASVAYNEQFF. The CDR3 DNA follows: TGCGCCAGCAGCTTGGCTAGCGTAGCCTACAATGAGCAGTTCTTC.

This clonotype has just a few counts. The rearrangement links TRBV7-9 to TRBJ2-3; maybe TRBD1 (6 bases). The CDR3 totals 16 residues. V lost 5 bases to trimming and J lost 0 bases, with 15 bases between them. The germline gives CDR1 SEHNR, CDR2 FQNEAQ (reference sequence). CDR3 nucleotide sequence: TGTGCCAGCAGCAAAGGGACATCCACTAGCACAGATACGCAGTATTTT. Translating it yields CASSKGTSTSTDTQYF.

This clonotype was picked up many times. This sequence joins TRBV5-6 and TRBJ2-2, with D unresolved. Trimming shortened V by 5 bases and J by 1 base, and 9 bases separated the two germline ends. The CDR3 consists of 14 residues. CDR1 is SGHDT and CDR2 is YYEEEE in the germline V gene. CDR3 in amino acids: CASSRTVNTGELFF. In nucleotides, the CDR3 is TGTGCCAGCAGTCGGACGGTGAACACCGGGGAGCTGTTTTTT.

This chain connects TRBV27 to TRBJ1-4; no clear D gene. This CDR3 contains 15 residues. Germline V gene lookup returns CDR1 MNHEY and CDR2 SMNVEV (reference sequence). Between the trimmed V and J ends, which lost 0 bases and 7 bases, there was a span of 12 bases. CDR3 nucleotides: TGTGCCAGCAGTTTATCTCGGACGGACCTTGAAAAACTGTTTTTT. Its protein is CASSLSRTDLEKLFF.

This clonotype was observed a few times. DNA for the CDR3: TGTGCCAGCAGCAACCTCTACGAGCAGTACTTC. It specifies CASSNLYEQYF. The rearrangement joins TRBV25-1 to TRBJ2-7, with D unclear. This CDR3 is 11 amino acids long. The germline gives CDR1 MGHDK, CDR2 SYGVNS. The V and J ends lost 6 bases and 3 bases respectively, with 6 bases between them.

This clonotype was detected only a few times. This chain connects TRBV11-2 to TRBJ2-1; 7 bases agree with TRBD2. Germline CDR1 is SGHAT and CDR2 is FQNNGV. Trimming took 5 bases from V and 2 from J; bases not matched to a gene: 9. The CDR3 consists of 16 residues. The CDR3 nucleotides are TGTGCCAGCAGCACCAGCGGGGACCGAACCTACAATGAGCAGTTCTTC. Residues: CASSTSGDRTYNEQFF.

The V gene is TRBV9, the J gene TRBJ2-7; unclear D gene. The CDR3 totals 14 residues. With 0 bases removed from V and 2 bases from J, the gap between germline ends came to 9 bases. Per germline, CDR1 SGDLS and CDR2 YYNGEE. The CDR3 protein is CASSVDVGTYEQYF. CDR3 nucleotides: TGTGCCAGCAGCGTAGATGTGGGCACCTACGAGCAGTACTTC.

This clonotype was observed at least ten times. One junction end disagrees with the germline gene, perhaps due to a read error. This rearrangement joins TRBV5-1 to TRBJ2-1, with TRBD2 matching 7 bases. Germline V gene lookup returns CDR1 SGHRS and CDR2 YFSETQ. The CDR3 sequence is 15 residues long. In DNA, the CDR3 is TGTGCCAGCAGCTTAGGCGGGGGCTCCTACAATGAGCAGTTCTTC. This encodes CASSLGGGSYNEQFF.

This clonotype was seen more than once but under ten times. The V call is TRBV10-3, the J call TRBJ2-5; 11 bases align to TRBD1. Germline V gene data show CDR1 as ENHRY and CDR2 as SYGVKD. The J segment lost 4 bases and the V segment lost 6 bases, leaving 4 bases of the junction unmatched. There are 14 residues in the CDR3. The CDR3 region has the DNA TGTGCCATCAGGCTGGACAGGGGGCTAGAGACCCAGTACTTC. Translating it yields CAIRLDRGLETQYF.

V is TRBV6-1 and J is TRBJ1-6, with D possibly matching TRBD1 (5 bases). The CDR3 has 16 amino acids. Germline CDR1 and CDR2: MNHNS and SASEGT. Trimming stripped 5 bases from V and 5 bases from J, with 16 bases between. CDR3 coding DNA: TGTGCCAGCAGTAGGGACCCAGGGATGGATAATTCACCCCTCCACTTT. Translation: CASSRDPGMDNSPLHF.

This clonotype showed up many times. This chain joins TRBV20-1 and TRBJ2-3; a weak D match, TRBD1 (6 bases). V was shortened by 3 bases and J by 4 bases, with 14 bases between the two germline ends. This CDR3 is built from 14 residues. The V gene's germline CDR1 is DFQATT and CDR2 SNEGSKA (reference sequence). The chain's CDR3 is CSARSRGGADTQYF. CDR3 coding DNA: TGCAGTGCTAGGAGCAGGGGTGGAGCAGATACGCAGTATTTT.

This clonotype was found a few times. The chain carries TRBV20-1 and TRBJ1-2; maybe TRBD1 (5 bases). The length of the CDR3 is 14 residues. Trimming cost V 6 bases and J 7 bases, with 21 bases left between them. The V gene's germline CDR1 is DFQATT and CDR2 SNEGSKA (reference sequence). The chain's CDR3 is CSAIDGPRVRGYTF. Here the CDR3 DNA reads TGCAGTGCCATAGACGGCCCCAGGGTGCGTGGCTACACCTTC.

This clonotype was detected ten times or more. The chain recombines TRBV14 with TRBJ1-2, with 7 nucleotides matching TRBD1. V was clipped by 1 base and J by 6 bases; unmatched bases: 5. The CDR3 spans 14 residues. Looked up from germline, CDR1 is SGHDN and CDR2 is FVKESK. DNA for the CDR3: TGTGCCAGCAGCCAAGGACAGGGCTTGAATGGCTACACCTTC. Protein sequence: CASSQGQGLNGYTF.

This chain connects TRBV20-1 to TRBJ2-7, with D perhaps TRBD2 (5 bases). V lost 0 bases, J lost 3 bases, and 18 bases lay in between. CDR1 and CDR2 from the germline V gene are DFQATT and SNEGSKA (reference sequence). This CDR3 spans 16 amino acids. As DNA, the CDR3 is TGCAGTGCTAGAGATACCCTCACTAGTTCCCTCTACGAGCAGTACTTC. Translated: CSARDTLTSSLYEQYF.

V and J are TRBV12-3 or TRBV12-4 and TRBJ2-7; 11 nucleotides agree with TRBD1. This CDR3 has 12 residues. Trimming removed 8 bases from V and 9 bases from J; junction bases left unmatched: 6. CDR3 amino acids: CASGQGAGGQYF. Written as DNA, the CDR3 is TGTGCCAGCGGACAGGGGGCCGGGGGGCAGTACTTC.

The rearrangement links TRBV20-1 to TRBJ2-1; 7 bases line up with TRBD1. The junction had 0 bases not matched to a gene; V was cut back by 1 base and J by 0 bases. Looked up from germline, CDR1 is DFQATT and CDR2 is SNEGSKA (reference sequence). The CDR3 length is 14 residues. This CDR3 reads CSARGTGSYNEQFF. In nucleotides, the CDR3 is TGCAGTGCTAGAGGGACAGGCTCCTACAATGAGCAGTTCTTC.

This clonotype was recorded at least ten times. The chain uses TRBV29-1 and TRBJ1-2; D is possibly TRBD1 (5 bases). Per the germline V gene, CDR1 is SQVTM and CDR2 is ANQGSEA. The ends were cut back, 4 bases at V and 7 bases at J, with 10 bases in the middle. This CDR3 has 11 amino acids. This CDR3 is CSVAGGFGYTF. The CDR3, as DNA: TGCAGCGTTGCTGGGGGTTTTGGCTACACCTTC.